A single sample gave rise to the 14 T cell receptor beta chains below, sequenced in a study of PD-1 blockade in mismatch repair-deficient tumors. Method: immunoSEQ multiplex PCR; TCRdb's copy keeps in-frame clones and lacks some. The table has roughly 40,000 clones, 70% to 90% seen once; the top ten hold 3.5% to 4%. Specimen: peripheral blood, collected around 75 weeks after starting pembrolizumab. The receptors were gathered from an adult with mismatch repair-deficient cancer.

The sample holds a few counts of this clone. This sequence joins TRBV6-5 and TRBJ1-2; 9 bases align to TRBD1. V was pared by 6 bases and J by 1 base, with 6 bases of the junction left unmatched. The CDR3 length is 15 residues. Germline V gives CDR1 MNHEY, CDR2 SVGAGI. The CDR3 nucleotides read TGTGCCAGCAGCAGCCGGGACAGGGTTAACTATGGCTACACCTTC. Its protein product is CASSSRDRVNYGYTF.

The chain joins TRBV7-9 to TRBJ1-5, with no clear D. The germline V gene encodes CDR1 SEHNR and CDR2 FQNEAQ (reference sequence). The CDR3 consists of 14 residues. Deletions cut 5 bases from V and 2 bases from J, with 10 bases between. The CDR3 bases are TGTGCCAGCAGCGCAGGTTGGGGCAATCAGCCCCAGCATTTT. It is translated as CASSAGWGNQPQHF.

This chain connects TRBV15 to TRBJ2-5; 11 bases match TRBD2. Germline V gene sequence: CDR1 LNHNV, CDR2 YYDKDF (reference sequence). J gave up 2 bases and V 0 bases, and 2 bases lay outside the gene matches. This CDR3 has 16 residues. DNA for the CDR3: TGTGCCACCAGCAGAGATACTAGCGGGAGACAAGAGACCCAGTACTTC. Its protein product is CATSRDTSGRQETQYF.

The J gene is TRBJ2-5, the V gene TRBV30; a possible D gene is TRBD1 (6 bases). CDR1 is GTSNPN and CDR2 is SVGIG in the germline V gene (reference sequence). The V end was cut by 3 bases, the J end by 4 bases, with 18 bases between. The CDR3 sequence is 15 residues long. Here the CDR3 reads CAWSPTQGIGETQYF. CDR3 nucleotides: TGTGCCTGGAGCCCGACACAGGGCATTGGAGAGACCCAGTACTTC.

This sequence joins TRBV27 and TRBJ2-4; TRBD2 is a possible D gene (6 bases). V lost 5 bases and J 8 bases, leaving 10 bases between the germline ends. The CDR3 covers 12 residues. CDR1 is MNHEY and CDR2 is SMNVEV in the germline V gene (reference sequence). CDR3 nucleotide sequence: TGTGCCAGCAGTCTAACGGGGGACATTCAGTACTTC. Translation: CASSLTGDIQYF.

The CDR3 DNA sequence: TGTGCCAGCAGCCTCTTAATGGGAGAGACCCAGTACTTC. Translating gives CASSLLMGETQYF. V usage is TRBV14 and J usage is TRBJ2-5; D is unresolved. The V gene's germline CDR1 is SGHDN and CDR2 FVKESK. V lost 4 bases and J 4 bases, leaving 10 bases between the germline ends. This CDR3 has 13 amino acids.

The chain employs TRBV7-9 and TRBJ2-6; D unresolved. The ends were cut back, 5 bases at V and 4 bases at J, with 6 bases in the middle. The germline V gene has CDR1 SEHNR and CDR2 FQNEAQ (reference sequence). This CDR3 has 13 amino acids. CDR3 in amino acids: CASSPEGANVLTF. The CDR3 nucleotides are TGTGCCAGCAGCCCCGAAGGGGCCAACGTCCTGACTTTC.

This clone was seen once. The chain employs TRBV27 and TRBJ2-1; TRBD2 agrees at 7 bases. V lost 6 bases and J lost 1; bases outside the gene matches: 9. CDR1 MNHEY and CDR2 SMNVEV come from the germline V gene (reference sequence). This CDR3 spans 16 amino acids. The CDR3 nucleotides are TGTGCCAGCAGCCTCACTAGCGTTCCATCCTACAATGAGCAGTTCTTC. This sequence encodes CASSLTSVPSYNEQFF.

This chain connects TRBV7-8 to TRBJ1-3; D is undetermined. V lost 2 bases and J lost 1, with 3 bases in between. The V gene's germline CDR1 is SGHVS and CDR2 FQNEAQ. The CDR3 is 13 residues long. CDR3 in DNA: TGTGCCAGCAGCTTATCGTCTGGAAACACCATATATTTT. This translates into CASSLSSGNTIYF.

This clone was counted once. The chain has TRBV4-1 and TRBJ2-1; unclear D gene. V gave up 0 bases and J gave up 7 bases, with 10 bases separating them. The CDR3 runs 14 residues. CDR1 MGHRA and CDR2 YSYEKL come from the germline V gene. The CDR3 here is CASSQDSVGNEQFF. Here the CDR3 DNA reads TGCGCCAGCAGCCAAGATTCCGTGGGGAATGAGCAGTTCTTC.

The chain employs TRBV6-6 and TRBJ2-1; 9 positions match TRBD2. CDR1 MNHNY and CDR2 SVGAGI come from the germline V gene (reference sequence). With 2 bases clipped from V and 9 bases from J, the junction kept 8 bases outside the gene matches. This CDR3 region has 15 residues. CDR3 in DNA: TGTGCCAGCAGTTACGTAGCGGGAGTAATGCCTGAGCAGTTCTTC. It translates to CASSYVAGVMPEQFF.

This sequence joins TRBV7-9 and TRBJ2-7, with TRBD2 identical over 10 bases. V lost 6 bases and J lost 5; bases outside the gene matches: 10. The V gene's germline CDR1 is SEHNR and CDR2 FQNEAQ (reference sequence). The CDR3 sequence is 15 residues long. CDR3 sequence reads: CASRSGTSVVDEQYF. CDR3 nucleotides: TGTGCCAGCAGGTCCGGGACTAGCGTCGTCGACGAGCAGTACTTC.

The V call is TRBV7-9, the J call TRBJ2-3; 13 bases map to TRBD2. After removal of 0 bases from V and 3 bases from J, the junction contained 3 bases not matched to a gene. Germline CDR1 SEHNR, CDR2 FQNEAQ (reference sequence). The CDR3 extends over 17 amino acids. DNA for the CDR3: TGTGCCAGCAGCTTAGCCCGACTAGCGGGAGGTACAGATACGCAGTATTTT. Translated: CASSLARLAGGTDTQYF.

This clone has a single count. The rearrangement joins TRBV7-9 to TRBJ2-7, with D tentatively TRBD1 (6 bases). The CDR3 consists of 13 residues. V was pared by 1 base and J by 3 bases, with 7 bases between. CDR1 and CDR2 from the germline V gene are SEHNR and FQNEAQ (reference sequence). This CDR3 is CASSLGDIYEQYF. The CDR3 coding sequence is TGTGCCAGCAGCTTAGGGGACATCTACGAGCAGTACTTC.